This record looks at one T cell receptor (beta chain) sequence and its context. The count of this clone is one. There is no known antigen for this receptor. There are no base qualities to consult, and no much larger clone falls within one base. Library preparation used the immunoSEQ multiplex PCR assay. Each sample had roughly 100,000 TCR templates assayed by the deep sequencing platform. Genomic DNA extracted from sorted T cells was the material used for TCRbeta CDR3 sequencing. The original methods were these. The R programming language was used for the clonal analysis of the TCRbeta CDR3 data. Unstimulated samples were compared with post-reaction CFSE-low samples to define alloreactive CD4+ and CD8+ clones. Regulatory or non-regulatory origin was assigned to alloreactive CD4+ clones by matching of sequences to sorted unstimulated Treg and non-Treg repertoires. TCRdb holds this immuneACCESS table with in-frame rearrangements only. Some clones are missing; in checked studies, unresolved V genes explain under half, and the rest has no known cause. That table gives V, J and clone size, and the DNA gave D and trimming. The sample yields more than 85,000 clones; about 92% were counted once. Around 0.3% of the sample comes from the top ten.

This entry comes from a study of siplizumab effects on memory and regulatory T cells (dated by TCRdb to about 2019). Describing the broader study: The effect of the anti-CD2 antibody siplizumab on alloreactive T-cell subsets was examined in allogeneic mixed lymphocyte reactions constructed from human PBMCs.

Broader findings and caveats from the paper: Among mappable alloreactive CD4+ clones, an average Treg-derived fraction of 68.8% was observed with siplizumab, compared with roughly 28% in control reactions. Roughly 75-97% of proliferating CD4+ or CD8+ clones could not be assigned a naive or memory phenotype. The suppressive function of proliferating Tregs from siplizumab cultures was not functionally confirmed. Unstimulated naive T cells appeared more diverse than memory T cells, and naive cells seemed to contribute substantially to the alloresponse. Because sequences below about 10^-5 frequency were poorly captured, only a minor fraction of alloreactive clones could be mapped to unstimulated subsets. Siplizumab significantly lowered the cumulative frequency of alloreactive sequences that could be traced to unstimulated CD4+ memory T cells.

Sorted unstimulated T cells, along with proliferating T cells recovered from mixed lymphocyte reactions, underwent TCRbeta CDR3 sequencing. Fresh whole blood from more than 9 HLA-typed healthy donors served as the source for isolating PBMCs. The germline V gene specifies SGHRS as CDR1 and YFSETQ as CDR2. The CDR3 runs 15 residues from the cysteine to the phenylalanine. The DNA shown is the 45-base CDR3, in frame from base 1. The junction shows trimming of 0 bases on V and 9 bases on J, plus 16 bases between the germline ends. The clonotype comes from a human donor in good health. The rearranged chain carries TRBV5-1 and TRBJ2-1, with the D call perhaps TRBD1 or TRBD2, as 5 bases match in each case. The sequencing sample was made of CD4+ T cells sorted from blood. The DNA is TGCGCCAGCAGCTTGGATAACGGCGGTGGGGGTGAGCAGTTCTTC. Its coded protein is CASSLDNGGGGEQFF.